The 31 T cell receptor beta chains below come from one sample, sequenced in a study of OX40 agonist ivuxolimab in advanced cancers. The method was immunoSEQ multiplex PCR; TCRdb's version includes in-frame clones alone and lacks a portion of them. Among 50,000 to 65,000 clones listed, about 90% were seen once. Material: CD4+ or CD8+ T cells sorted from blood, obtained in a trial of the OX40 agonist ivuxolimab. These TCRs come from an adult with an advanced solid tumor such as melanoma, head and neck, liver or kidney cancer.

The rearrangement links TRBV9 to TRBJ1-1; D is uncertain. Deletions cut 0 bases from V and 7 bases from J, with 7 bases between. CDR3 length equals 12 residues. Germline V gene sequence: CDR1 SGDLS, CDR2 YYNGEE. The CDR3 nucleotides are TGTGCCAGCAGCGTAGCCATCAGTGAAGCTTTCTTT. It encodes CASSVAISEAFF.

V gene TRBV6-5 combines with J gene TRBJ1-2; perhaps TRBD1 as D (5 bases). The germline CDR1 and CDR2 sequences are MNHEY and SVGAGI. Trimming stripped 5 bases from V and 5 bases from J, with 9 bases between. CDR3 length: 12 amino acids. The CDR3 nucleotides read TGTGCCAGCAGTGAAAGGGGTTATGGCTACACCTTC. Translated: CASSERGYGYTF.

The chain uses TRBV7-9 and TRBJ1-2, with no clear D. The CDR3 sequence is 15 residues long. Trimming removed 1 base from V and 4 bases from J, with 13 bases in between. Germline CDR1 is SEHNR and CDR2 is FQNEAQ (reference sequence). CDR3 in amino acids: CASSLGDGLGYGYTF. CDR3 coding DNA: TGTGCCAGCAGCTTAGGAGATGGACTAGGCTATGGCTACACCTTC.

The rearrangement uses TRBV5-1 and TRBJ2-5; no reliable D call. Trimming shortened V by 4 bases and J by 4 bases, and 8 bases separated the two germline ends. This CDR3 spans 12 amino acids. From germline, CDR1 is SGHRS and CDR2 YFSETQ. CDR3 loop: CASSERRETQYF. CDR3 nucleotide sequence: TGCGCCAGCAGCGAGAGGCGAGAGACCCAGTACTTC.

The chain is built from TRBV5-4 and TRBJ2-1; D ambiguous. Germline CDR1 and CDR2: SGHNT and YYREEE (reference sequence). The CDR3 covers 17 residues. Trimming took off 0 bases at V and 0 bases at J, with 13 bases between the two ends. The DNA for the CDR3 is TGTGCCAGCAGCTTGGATACCCCAGGAAGCTCCTACAATGAGCAGTTCTTC. Its translation is CASSLDTPGSSYNEQFF.

The V call is TRBV7-9, the J call TRBJ2-6; 10 bases line up with TRBD1. Trimming cost V 5 bases and J 1 base; bases outside gene matches: 5. The CDR3 sequence is 17 residues long. Germline V gives CDR1 SEHNR, CDR2 FQNEAQ (reference sequence). CDR3 coding DNA: TGTGCCAGCAGCCGAGGGACAGGGGAGTCTGGGGCCAACGTCCTGACTTTC. Its protein is CASSRGTGESGANVLTF.

V and J are TRBV7-6 and TRBJ2-7; the D gene could be TRBD1 or TRBD2 (7 bases each). The ends were cut back, 1 base at V and 4 bases at J, with 17 bases in the middle. CDR3 size: 16 residues. Germline CDR1 reads SGHVS; CDR2 reads FNYEAQ. For the CDR3, the DNA is TGTGCCAGCAGCTTAGGTTCAGGGGGGGAATTTTACGAGCAGTACTTC. Translating it yields CASSLGSGGEFYEQYF.

CDR3 DNA sequence: TGTGCCAGCTCCCGCACAGGGGTAGGCACAGATACGCAGTATTTT. This sequence encodes CASSRTGVGTDTQYF. The rearrangement joins TRBV18 to TRBJ2-3; 7 bases agree with TRBD1. Germline CDR1 and CDR2: KGHSH and LQKENI. The CDR3 spans 15 residues. V was clipped by 6 bases and J by 1 base; unmatched bases: 7.

The rearrangement uses TRBV7-8 and TRBJ2-1, with 16 bases aligning to TRBD2. This CDR3 has 16 amino acids. V lost 4 bases, J lost 8 bases, and 5 bases stayed unmatched. Germline-derived CDR1 and CDR2 are SGHVS and FQNEAQ. The CDR3 sequence is CASSSGLAGGTYEQFF. DNA for the CDR3: TGTGCCAGCAGCTCGGGACTAGCGGGAGGGACGTATGAGCAGTTCTTC.

CDR3 DNA: TGCGCCAGCAGCCAAGAGCCCGGGATTGAAGCTTTCTTT. Its translation: CASSQEPGIEAFF. J is TRBJ1-1 and V is TRBV4-1; D remains unclear. Germline V CDR1 and CDR2: MGHRA, YSYEKL. The CDR3 runs 13 residues. Trimming took 0 bases from V and 7 from J, leaving 9 bases between them.

The chain uses TRBV5-4 and TRBJ1-2; 7 bases map to TRBD1. CDR3 length: 13 residues. Germline V gene lookup returns CDR1 SGHNT and CDR2 YYREEE (reference sequence). The V gene end was trimmed by 5 bases and the J gene end by 6 bases; junction bases not matched to a gene: 7. The CDR3 protein is CASRQTGEDGYTF. The CDR3 nucleotides are TGTGCCAGCAGACAAACAGGGGAGGATGGCTACACCTTC.

CDR3 protein: CASSFKTSNTEAFF. Here the CDR3 DNA reads TGTGCCAGCAGTTTTAAGACATCGAACACTGAAGCTTTCTTT. The chain recombines TRBV6-6 with TRBJ1-1; D gene ambiguous. This CDR3 comprises 14 residues. CDR1 and CDR2 (germline): MNHNY, SVGAGI (reference sequence). Deletions cut 4 bases from V and 1 base from J, with 10 bases between.

The J gene is TRBJ2-7, the V gene TRBV14, with a possible D match to TRBD1 (6 bases). The CDR3 is made up of 14 amino acids. V was clipped by 4 bases and J by 3 bases, with 13 bases between them. The V gene's germline CDR1 is SGHDN and CDR2 FVKESK. The CDR3 DNA sequence: TGTGCCAGCAGCCCACAAACCAGGGGCTACGAGCAGTACTTC. It translates to CASSPQTRGYEQYF.

The V gene is TRBV19, the J gene TRBJ1-2; 9 bases line up with TRBD1. There are 15 residues in the CDR3. Germline loops: CDR1 LNHDA, CDR2 SQIVND (reference sequence). V shed 3 bases, J shed 4 bases, and the junction held 6 bases outside the gene matches. In DNA form, the CDR3 reads TGTGCCAGTAGTATCGCGGACAGGGGTGCCTATGGCTACACCTTC. This sequence encodes CASSIADRGAYGYTF.

This clone was observed once. In DNA form, the CDR3 reads TGTGCCAGCAGCCAAGATGTAGCGGCCCCCGGAAGGGCCGGGGAGCTGTTTTTT. This sequence encodes CASSQDVAAPGRAGELFF. This chain connects TRBV14 to TRBJ2-2; tentatively, D is TRBD2 (6 bases). The CDR3 has 18 residues. The germline V gene encodes CDR1 SGHDN and CDR2 FVKESK. The germline V and J ends were trimmed by 0 bases and 6 bases, with 20 bases remaining between them.

The chain joins TRBV19 to TRBJ2-1, with TRBD1 matching 11 bases. The CDR3 consists of 16 residues. Germline CDR1 reads LNHDA; CDR2 reads SQIVND (reference sequence). V lost 6 bases to trimming and J lost 7 bases; unmatched junction nucleotides: 11. In DNA form, the CDR3 reads TGTGCCAGTAGCGTCCTCGGACAGGGGGCTTGGAATGAGCAGTTCTTC. Translating it yields CASSVLGQGAWNEQFF.

The genes are TRBV5-1 and TRBJ2-3; D remains unclear. Germline V gene sequence: CDR1 SGHRS, CDR2 YFSETQ. The CDR3 contains 14 residues. Trimming removed 3 bases from V and 4 bases from J, with 12 bases in between. CDR3 protein: CASSSVAYPDTQYF. The DNA for the CDR3 is TGCGCCAGCAGCTCCGTGGCGTACCCAGATACGCAGTATTTT. Variable domain in full (rest from reference TRBV5-1 and TRBJ2-3): KAGVTQTPRYLIKTRGQQVTLSCSPISGHRSVSWYQQTPGQGLQFLFEYFSETQRNKGNFPGRFSGRQFSNSRSEMNVSTLELGDSALYLCASSSVAYPDTQYFGPGTRLTVL.

This clone was found a few times. The genes are TRBV28 and TRBJ1-2; 9 bases line up with TRBD1. CDR3 length: 15 amino acids. Germline V gives CDR1 MDHEN, CDR2 SYDVKM. Trimming removed 5 bases from V and 3 bases from J; junction bases left unmatched: 7. The CDR3 sequence is CASSRNRGRDYGYTF. The CDR3 DNA reads as TGTGCCAGCAGTCGAAACAGGGGGCGCGACTATGGCTACACCTTC.

The V gene is TRBV7-6, the J gene TRBJ1-1, with 9 bases matching TRBD1. Germline V gene data show CDR1 as SGHVS and CDR2 as FNYEAQ. This CDR3 is 14 amino acids long. Germline trimming cut 2 bases from V and 4 bases from J; bases unmatched to any gene: 2. CDR3 region: CASSLLQGATEAFF. DNA of the CDR3: TGTGCCAGCAGCTTACTACAGGGGGCCACTGAAGCTTTCTTT. Using reference TRBV7-6 and TRBJ1-1 for the parts outside the CDR3, the full variable domain is GAGVSQSPRYKVTKRGQDVALRCDPISGHVSLYWYRQALGQGPEFLTYFNYEAQQDKSGLPNDRFSAERPEGSISTLTIQRTEQRDSAMYRCASSLLQGATEAFFGQGTRLTVV.

This clone was observed a single time. V is TRBV5-1 and J is TRBJ2-1; 13 bases match TRBD2. With 7 bases clipped from V and 9 bases from J, the junction kept 7 bases outside the gene matches. The germline CDR1 and CDR2 sequences are SGHRS and YFSETQ. The CDR3 consists of 14 residues. For the CDR3, the DNA is TGCGCCAGCGGTGGACTAGCGGGAGAAGGTGAGCAGTTCTTC. Amino acids: CASGGLAGEGEQFF.

The V call is TRBV29-1, the J call TRBJ2-1, with 7 bases fitting TRBD2. The CDR3 sequence is 13 residues long. With 7 bases clipped from V and 8 bases from J, the junction kept 11 bases outside the gene matches. CDR1 SQVTM and CDR2 ANQGSEA come from the germline V gene. This chain's CDR3 is CSAGRGVVDEQFF. The CDR3 DNA follows: TGCAGCGCCGGACGGGGGGTTGTCGATGAGCAGTTCTTC.

This rearrangement joins TRBV19 to TRBJ1-5; D not resolved. The CDR3 contains 14 residues. V lost 2 bases to trimming and J lost 0 bases, with 5 bases between them. Per the germline V gene, CDR1 is LNHDA and CDR2 is SQIVND (reference sequence). The CDR3 nucleotides are TGTGCCAGTAGTATACCAATTAGCAATCAGCCCCAGCATTTT. Translated, it gives CASSIPISNQPQHF.

V usage is TRBV6-1 and J usage is TRBJ2-1, with TRBD2 matching 9 bases. The CDR3 is 13 amino acids. V was pared by 4 bases and J by 9 bases, with 4 bases of the junction left unmatched. Germline V CDR1 and CDR2: MNHNS, SASEGT. CDR3 region: CASSVPSGIEQFF. The CDR3 DNA sequence: TGTGCCAGCAGTGTCCCTAGCGGGATTGAGCAGTTCTTC.

The chain is built from TRBV6-5 and TRBJ2-1; TRBD2 matches at 7 bases. Germline CDR1 and CDR2: MNHEY and SVGAGI. The CDR3 is 15 amino acids. V lost 2 bases, J lost 5 bases, and 6 bases stayed unmatched. In DNA form, the CDR3 reads TGTGCCAGCAGTTACAGGAGCGGGATTAACAATGAGCAGTTCTTC. The encoded protein is CASSYRSGINNEQFF.

In regard to this clone: One end of the junction is discordant with germline, which a read error may explain. The chain couples TRBV6-5 to TRBJ2-3, with TRBD2 identical over 8 bases. Looked up from germline, CDR1 is MNHEY and CDR2 is SVGAGI. The CDR3 spans 15 residues. For the CDR3, the DNA is TGTGCCGGCAGTACAGCGGGAGCTTACACAGATACGCAGTATTTT. Protein sequence: CAGSTAGAYTDTQYF.

Only one count was recorded for this clone. J is TRBJ2-7 and V is TRBV11-2, with D unresolved. Germline loops: CDR1 SGHAT, CDR2 FQNNGV. V lost 5 bases, J lost 3 bases, and 8 bases lay in between. CDR3 length: 12 amino acids. CDR3 DNA: TGTGCCAGCAGCGAGCAGTTCTACGAGCAGTACTTC. It specifies CASSEQFYEQYF.

The CDR3, as DNA: TGTGCCAGCTCGACAGGGTTGCGAGAGACCCAGTACTTC. Translation gives CASSTGLRETQYF. This chain connects TRBV7-2 to TRBJ2-5, with 7 bases fitting TRBD1. There are 13 residues in the CDR3. Germline V CDR1 and CDR2: SGHTA, FQGNSA. J lost 4 bases, V lost 8 bases, and 7 bases had no gene match.

The chain carries TRBV5-6 and TRBJ2-1, with TRBD2 identical over 7 bases. Germline V CDR1 and CDR2: SGHDT, YYEEEE. V trimming: 0 bases; J trimming: 8 bases; junction bases outside the gene matches: 8. The CDR3 length is 15 residues. CDR3 in DNA: TGTGCCAGCAGCTTGGTCGGACTAGGGGCCTATGAGCAGTTCTTC. Amino acid sequence: CASSLVGLGAYEQFF.

This rearrangement joins TRBV7-9 to TRBJ2-1, with unresolved D. V gave up 5 bases and J gave up 6 bases, with 23 bases separating them. Germline values: CDR1 SEHNR, CDR2 FQNEAQ (reference sequence). This CDR3 region has 17 residues. The CDR3 DNA is TGTGCCAGCAGCCCCGTCGGTGGGTTGGGCCTCATCAATGAGCAGTTCTTC. This translates into CASSPVGGLGLINEQFF.

V is TRBV5-4 and J is TRBJ2-3; weak D call: TRBD1 (6 bases). The germline CDR1 and CDR2 sequences are SGHNT and YYREEE (reference sequence). The length of the CDR3 is 16 residues. V lost 3 bases, J lost 3 bases, and 17 bases lay in between. In nucleotides, the CDR3 is TGTGCCAGCAGCTCGGAGATCTGGGGGCGGACAGATACGCAGTATTTT. Amino acids: CASSSEIWGRTDTQYF. Looking up the rest from reference TRBV5-4 and TRBJ2-3 gives the full variable domain: ETGVTQSPTHLIKTRGQQVTLRCSSQSGHNTVSWYQQALGQGPQFIFQYYREEENGRGNFPPRFSGLQFPNYSSELNVNALELDDSALYLCASSSEIWGRTDTQYFGPGTRLTVL.

This sequence joins TRBV30 and TRBJ1-4; 8 bases line up with TRBD1. With V trimmed by 1 base and J by 5 bases, 6 bases remained unmatched. The germline gives CDR1 GTSNPN, CDR2 SVGIG (reference sequence). CDR3 length equals 15 residues. CDR3 DNA sequence: TGTGCCTGGAGTGCCGGACAGGGCTTGAATGAAAAACTGTTTTTT. It translates to CAWSAGQGLNEKLFF. The whole variable domain, filled in from reference TRBV30 and TRBJ1-4, reads SQTIHQWPATLVQPVGSPLSLECTVEGTSNPNLYWYRQAAGRGLQLLFYSVGIGQISSEVPQNLSASRPQDRQFILSSKKLLLSDSGFYLCAWSAGQGLNEKLFFGSGTQLSVL.